A selection of T cell receptor beta chains follows, all from one sample in a study of identical twins. In TCRdb, the 5' RACE reads were re-called with MiXCR into one record per CDR3 protein. The table has hundreds of thousands of distinct CDR3 sequences, roughly 20% seen once; the top ten hold 4.3%. This sample was shared with a second study, whose subject was T cells expressing NK-cell markers.

Sequenced material: PBMCs. The receptors were sampled from a woman in her late teens or twenties in good health. The CDR3 runs from the conserved cysteine through the conserved F or W. The D gene is left open where the match is weak. Clone size, where shown, is once, few, many, or a class for clones that have expanded.

v_gene,j_gene,abundance,d_gene,CDR3nt,CDR3aa
TRBV20-1,TRBJ2-5,.,TRBD2,TGCAGTGCTCACGGACTAGCGGGGGGGAAGGGAGAGACCCAGTACTTC,CSAHGLAGGKGETQYF
TRBV7-8,TRBJ2-3,.,TRBD2,TGTGCCAGCAGCTCCGGACTAGCGGAAAGCACAGATACGCAGTATTTT,CASSSGLAESTDTQYF
TRBV2,TRBJ1-2,few,TRBD1,TGTGCCAGCAGTATGGGACAGGGTAGGAATGGCTACACCTTC,CASSMGQGRNGYTF
TRBV14,TRBJ1-1,many,TRBD1,TGTGCCAGCAGCCAATGGAGGACAGGTAAAGCTTTCTTT,CASSQWRTGKAFF
TRBV11-3,TRBJ1-2,few,TRBD1,TGTGCCAGCAGCTTAGTGGGACAGGCGGCCAACTTC,CASSLVGQAANF
TRBV9,TRBJ2-2,few,.,TGTGCCAGCAGCGTGCCCGGACTGGGCGGGGAGCTGTTTTTT,CASSVPGLGGELFF
TRBV3-1,TRBJ2-1,many,.,TGTGCCAGCAGCCAAGGGACTACGGGGAGTGAGCAGTTCTTC,CASSQGTTGSEQFF
TRBV5-6,TRBJ2-1,few,.,TGTGCCAGCAGCTTCCCGACCAACGACAATGAGCAGTTCTTC,CASSFPTNDNEQFF
TRBV20-1,TRBJ2-7,few,.,TGCAGTGCTAGAGATAACGCGGGTCGGACCGAGGCCTACGAGCAGTACTTC,CSARDNAGRTEAYEQYF
TRBV10-3,TRBJ2-2,many,.,TGTGCCATTCCCCTGACAGATGTGTACACCGGGGAGCTGTTTTTT,CAIPLTDVYTGELFF
TRBV7-9,TRBJ1-2,few,TRBD1,TGTGCCAGCACCCTAGGAACAGGGACAGGGACTGGCTACACCTTC,CASTLGTGTGTGYTF
TRBV20-1,TRBJ2-3,.,TRBD1,TGCAGTGCCCCGGACAGGGGGCGTTTCACAGATACGCAGTATTTT,CSAPDRGRFTDTQYF
TRBV20-1,TRBJ2-1,.,TRBD2,TGCAGTGCCCCCTTTTTTGCGGGGGGGCGAAATGAGCAGTTCTTC,CSAPFFAGGRNEQFF
TRBV6-1,TRBJ1-4,.,TRBD1,TGTGCCAGCAGCCCTACGGGACAGGGAGGGGAAAAACTGTTTTTT,CASSPTGQGGEKLFF
TRBV10-3,TRBJ2-7,.,TRBD1,TGTGCCGGCTCGGGACAGGGGGACGACGAGCAGTACTTC,CAGSGQGDDEQYF
TRBV20-1,TRBJ2-7,.,TRBD2,TGCAGTGCCCCCGGGACTTTTACCTCTAGCGGGAGGTTTTACGAGCAGTACTTC,CSAPGTFTSSGRFYEQYF
TRBV6-4,TRBJ2-2,.,.,TGTGCCAGCAGTGTGGAAGGGAACATTGGGGAGCTGTTTTTT,CASSVEGNIGELFF
TRBV7-2,TRBJ2-1,.,TRBD2,TGTGCCAGCAGGTTGGGACTAGCGAGCTCCTACAATGAGCAGTTCTTC,CASRLGLASSYNEQFF
TRBV20-1,TRBJ2-5,few,.,TGCAGTGCTAGGTCGACAGCCCAAGAGACCCAGTACTTC,CSARSTAQETQYF
TRBV20-1,TRBJ2-3,.,TRBD2,TGCAGCACGGCGGGGAGGGGCACAGATACGCAGTATTTT,CSTAGRGTDTQYF
TRBV6-4,TRBJ2-2,many,TRBD2,TGTGCCAGCAGTGAGACTAGCGGGGTATCCGGGGAGCTGTTTTTT,CASSETSGVSGELFF
TRBV5-1,TRBJ2-2,few,TRBD2,TGCGCCAGCAGCTTGGGGGACTATAGGACCGGGGAGCTGTTTTTT,CASSLGDYRTGELFF
TRBV10-3,TRBJ2-7,few,TRBD1,TGTGCCACCCTAGGGGGACAGGGGCAATACGAGCAGTACTTC,CATLGGQGQYEQYF
TRBV7-6,TRBJ2-7,.,TRBD1,TGTGCCAGCAGCTCCTGGACAGGGGGTTCCAACGAGCAGTACTTC,CASSSWTGGSNEQYF
TRBV9,TRBJ2-2,few,.,TGTGCCAGCAGCGTAGGGGGGGAAGGGGAGCTGTTTTTT,CASSVGGEGELFF
TRBV27,TRBJ2-1,few,.,TGTGCCAGCAGTTTGGCCATAACATACAATGAGCAGTTCTTC,CASSLAITYNEQFF
TRBV6-1,TRBJ2-5,.,.,TGTGCCAGCAAGGAGGCCGGACGCCTCGACCAAGAGACCCAGTACTTC,CASKEAGRLDQETQYF
TRBV2,TRBJ2-7,.,.,TGTGCCAGCCGGAGGGAGGCGGGCCGGATCTACGAGCAGTACTTC,CASRREAGRIYEQYF
TRBV20-1,TRBJ2-3,few,.,TGCAGTGCTAGTCAACTTACCACAGATACGCAGTATTTT,CSASQLTTDTQYF
TRBV25-1,TRBJ1-2,few,.,TGTGCCAGCAGTGAGGGGGCTCTTGGCTACACCTTC,CASSEGALGYTF
TRBV18,TRBJ2-7,few,TRBD2,TGTGCCAGCTCACCACGTCGTGGGGGGGGTTCCTACGAGCAGTACTTC,CASSPRRGGGSYEQYF
TRBV20-1,TRBJ2-3,.,TRBD2,TGCAGTGCCTCCGGGACTAGCGGGGCAGATACGCAGTATTTT,CSASGTSGADTQYF
TRBV20-1,TRBJ2-2,.,TRBD1,TGCAGTGCTCCGGGACAGGGCGCTAGGGCCGGGGAGCCGTTTTTT,CSAPGQGARAGEPFF
TRBV7-2,TRBJ2-7,.,.,TGTGCCAGCAGCTTAGCGAAGGGGCCCTACGAGCAGTACTTC,CASSLAKGPYEQYF
TRBV15,TRBJ2-3,many,TRBD2,TGTGCCACCCGTAGCGGGATTTTGACAGATACGCAGTATTTT,CATRSGILTDTQYF
TRBV2,TRBJ2-7,few,.,TGTGCCAGCAGCCTAATTAAACACTACGAGCAGTACTTC,CASSLIKHYEQYF
TRBV6-2/TRBV6-3,TRBJ2-2,many,TRBD2,TGTGCCGCGGCGCGGCGGGGGTTCGGCACCGGGGAGCTGTTTTTT,CAAARRGFGTGELFF
TRBV25-1,TRBJ1-2,few,.,TGTGCCAGCAGTGATGGCAGGACTGGCTACACCTTC,CASSDGRTGYTF
TRBV12-3/TRBV12-4,TRBJ2-1,.,TRBD1,TGTGCCAGCACCTGGTTCACCGGGACAGGGGGCGCGGAGGAGCAGTTCTTC,CASTWFTGTGGAEEQFF
TRBV20-1,TRBJ2-7,.,.,TGCAGTGCCGGGGATAGCTATAGCTCCTACGAGCAGTACTTC,CSAGDSYSSYEQYF
TRBV12-3/TRBV12-4,TRBJ1-1,few,.,TGTGCCAGCAGTTTAAGAGGGGTTCGGAGCACTGAAGCTTTCTTT,CASSLRGVRSTEAFF
TRBV20-1,TRBJ2-1,.,.,TGCAGTGCTACTCGGATGAAAGCTGACAATGAGCAGTTCTTC,CSATRMKADNEQFF
TRBV4-3,TRBJ2-2,.,TRBD1,TGCGCCAGCAGCCCAAGGGGGACAGGGTCCGGGGAGCTGTTTTTT,CASSPRGTGSGELFF
TRBV4-3,TRBJ2-7,few,.,TGCGCCAGCAGCCAACCCCGAGGGGGTAACTCCTACGAGCAGTACTTC,CASSQPRGGNSYEQYF
TRBV20-1,TRBJ1-4,.,.,TGCAGTGCGAGAAGGGGGGAAAATGAAAAACTGTTTTTT,CSARRGENEKLFF
TRBV27,TRBJ2-1,few,.,TGTGCCAGCAGTTTATCGCCAAGCCCTATCCTTCCTGAGCAGTTCTTC,CASSLSPSPILPEQFF
TRBV29-1,TRBJ1-2,.,.,TGCAGCGTTGTCGGCAGAACTTATGGCTACACCTTC,CSVVGRTYGYTF
TRBV7-2,TRBJ2-7,.,.,TGTGCCAGCAGCCGCGACGGAACCTACGAGCAGTACTTC,CASSRDGTYEQYF
TRBV15,TRBJ1-5,few,.,TGTGCCACCAGCAGAGCCCCTAATCAGCCCCAGCATTTT,CATSRAPNQPQHF
TRBV5-1,TRBJ2-1,.,.,TGCGCCAGCAGCTTAGCGGACCAACGCAATGAGCAGTTCTTC,CASSLADQRNEQFF
TRBV20-1,TRBJ2-1,.,.,TGCAGTGCAACGACTACGACCTACAATGAGCAGTTCTTC,CSATTTTYNEQFF
TRBV12-3/TRBV12-4,TRBJ1-1,.,.,TGTGCCAGCAGTTTTTTGAGGGAGGGTGAAGCTTTCTTT,CASSFLREGEAFF
TRBV14,TRBJ2-7,.,TRBD1,TGTGCCAGCAGCAGCATTACAGGGGCCAACGAGCAGTACTTC,CASSSITGANEQYF